Below, 9 T cell receptor beta chains from the same sample are listed, as sequenced in a study of cytomegalovirus exposure and HLA in healthy donors. Both 60 Vbeta primers and 13 Jbeta primers went into the PCR. Clones were sequenced by immunoSEQ multiplex PCR, and TCRdb holds only the in-frame ones, with some missing. The sample records hundreds of thousands of clones, 60% to 80% being singletons. Sequencing used PBMCs. These receptors were collected from a man between 18 and 29 years old in good health and CMV-seronegative.

This sequence joins TRBV29-1 and TRBJ2-3, with 14 bases fitting TRBD2. Germline-derived CDR1 and CDR2 are SQVTM and ANQGSEA. This CDR3 contains 23 residues. Unmatched junction bases numbered 25, after V lost 4 bases and J lost 1 base. This CDR3 reads CSVATLFSGTSGGMRIGTDTQYF. The CDR3 nucleotides are TGCAGCGTTGCTACTCTCTTCTCCGGGACTAGCGGGGGTATGCGGATTGGCACAGATACGCAGTATTTT.

V and J are TRBV9 and TRBJ1-3; maybe TRBD1 (6 bases). Trimming left V 0 bases short and J 0 bases short, with 10 bases between. Germline V gives CDR1 SGDLS, CDR2 YYNGEE. CDR3 length equals 16 residues. CDR3 nucleotides: TGTGCCAGCAGCGTAGGTCCAGGGGCCTCTGGAAACACCATATATTTT. Translated: CASSVGPGASGNTIYF.

This clone was observed a few times. The chain joins TRBV28 to TRBJ2-7; TRBD2 agrees at 8 bases. CDR1 and CDR2 (germline): MDHEN, SYDVKM. J was trimmed by 5 bases and V by 5 bases; bases with no gene match: 11. This CDR3 is 15 amino acids long. The CDR3 sequence: CASSPSGGGSHEQYF. CDR3 bases: TGTGCCAGCAGTCCGAGCGGGGGTGGTTCCCACGAGCAGTACTTC.

The rearrangement links TRBV6-1 to TRBJ1-1; D may be TRBD1 (5 bases). The germline CDR1 and CDR2 sequences are MNHNS and SASEGT. V was trimmed by 3 bases and J by 2 bases, leaving 7 bases between them. The CDR3 extends over 13 amino acids. The CDR3 DNA reads as TGTGCCAGCAGTGAGACAGTTAACACTGAAGCTTTCTTT. Amino acid sequence: CASSETVNTEAFF.

The chain couples TRBV5-1 to TRBJ2-2; 8 bases are shared with TRBD1. CDR3 size: 14 residues. The V segment lost 2 bases and the J segment 7 bases; nucleotides outside the gene matches: 4. From germline, CDR1 is SGHRS and CDR2 YFSETQ. The chain's CDR3 is CASSLGQGSGELFF. The CDR3 DNA follows: TGCGCCAGCAGCTTAGGACAGGGCAGCGGGGAGCTGTTTTTT. Drawing the rest from reference TRBV5-1 and TRBJ2-2, the complete variable domain is KAGVTQTPRYLIKTRGQQVTLSCSPISGHRSVSWYQQTPGQGLQFLFEYFSETQRNKGNFPGRFSGRQFSNSRSEMNVSTLELGDSALYLCASSLGQGSGELFFGEGSRLTVL.

The chain couples TRBV2 to TRBJ2-1; 10 positions agree with TRBD1. Germline V lookup: CDR1 SNHLY, CDR2 FYNNEI. The CDR3 spans 14 residues. V was pared by 7 bases and J by 5 bases, with 5 bases of the junction left unmatched. This chain's CDR3 is CASIRDRGNNEQFF. CDR3 coding DNA: TGTGCCAGCATACGGGACAGGGGAAACAATGAGCAGTTCTTC.

The J gene is TRBJ2-3, the V gene TRBV9; 12 bases map to TRBD2. Germline V gives CDR1 SGDLS, CDR2 YYNGEE. The CDR3 is 19 amino acids. With 2 bases clipped from V and 2 bases from J, the junction kept 12 bases outside the gene matches. For the CDR3, the DNA is TGTGCCAGCAGCGTGACGGCTAGCGGGGGGGCAGGACCCACAGATACGCAGTATTTT. Amino acids: CASSVTASGGAGPTDTQYF. Using reference TRBV9 and TRBJ2-3 for the parts outside the CDR3, the full variable domain is DSGVTQTPKHLITATGQRVTLRCSPRSGDLSVYWYQQSLDQGLQFLIQYYNGEERAKGNILERFSAQQFPDLHSELNLSSLELGDSALYFCASSVTASGGAGPTDTQYFGPGTRLTVL.

The chain employs TRBV4-2 and TRBJ2-7; 11 bases match TRBD1. In germline, CDR1 is LGHNA, CDR2 YNFKEQ. The CDR3 length is 15 residues. J was trimmed by 3 bases and V by 2 bases; bases with no gene match: 3. The CDR3 sequence: CASSQPGTGGYEQYF. CDR3 sequence (DNA): TGTGCCAGCAGCCAACCCGGGACAGGGGGCTACGAGCAGTACTTC.

The CDR3 loop reads CASSQVSKTQYF. CDR3 DNA sequence: TGTGCCAGCAGCCAGGTCTCTAAGACCCAGTACTTC. The chain carries TRBV14 and TRBJ2-5; D gene uncertain. V gave up 3 bases and J gave up 6 bases, with 8 bases separating them. The CDR3 totals 12 residues. Germline lookup yields CDR1 SGHDN and CDR2 FVKESK.